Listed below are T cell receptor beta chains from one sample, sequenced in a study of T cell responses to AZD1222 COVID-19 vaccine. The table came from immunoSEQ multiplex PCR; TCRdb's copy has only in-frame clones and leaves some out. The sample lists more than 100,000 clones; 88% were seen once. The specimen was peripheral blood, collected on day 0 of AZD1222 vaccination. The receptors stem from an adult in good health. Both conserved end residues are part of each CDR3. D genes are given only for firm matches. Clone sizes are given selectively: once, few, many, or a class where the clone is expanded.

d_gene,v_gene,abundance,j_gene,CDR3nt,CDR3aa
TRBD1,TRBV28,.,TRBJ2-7,TGTGCCAGCAGTTTACCCGGGACAGGGGTTTACGAGCAGTACTTC,CASSLPGTGVYEQYF
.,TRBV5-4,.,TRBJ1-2,TGTGCCAGCACCTCGGGGGGTCGGAGCTATGGCTACACCTTC,CASTSGGRSYGYTF
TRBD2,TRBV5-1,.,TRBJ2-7,TGCGCCAGCAGCCAGGGACTAGCGGGAGCCTACGAGCAGTACTTC,CASSQGLAGAYEQYF
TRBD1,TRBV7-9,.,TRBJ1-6,TGTGCCAGCAGCCCAACGTCGGGACAGTTTAATTCACCCCTCCACTTT,CASSPTSGQFNSPLHF
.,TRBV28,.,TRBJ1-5,TGTGCCAGCAGTAGGGGAAGCTCCAATAGCAATCAGCCCCAGCATTTT,CASSRGSSNSNQPQHF
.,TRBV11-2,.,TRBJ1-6,TGTGCCAGCAGCTTAAAGGCAGGATCCTCACCCCTCCACTTT,CASSLKAGSSPLHF
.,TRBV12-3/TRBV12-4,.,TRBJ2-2,TGTGCCAGCAGTTTGGGAAACACCGGGGAGCTGTTTTTT,CASSLGNTGELFF
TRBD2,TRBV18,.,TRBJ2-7,TGTGCCAGCTCACCACCGAGTGGCGGGGGTCAGTACGAGCAGTACTTC,CASSPPSGGGQYEQYF
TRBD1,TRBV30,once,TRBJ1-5,TGTGCCTGGAGCGTTTACGGACAGGGCAATCAGCCCCAGCATTTT,CAWSVYGQGNQPQHF
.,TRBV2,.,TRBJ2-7,TGTGCCAGCAGTTTCACAACCTACGAGCAGTACTTC,CASSFTTYEQYF
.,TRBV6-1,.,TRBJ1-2,TGTGCCAGCAGTGAAGAGCAGATAGCCTTC,CASSEEQIAF
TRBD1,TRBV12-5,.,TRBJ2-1,TGTGCTAGTGGGGGACAGGGAGTGAATGAGCAGTTCTTC,CASGGQGVNEQFF
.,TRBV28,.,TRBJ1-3,TGTGCCAGCAGTTTCCAAGGGCCGGGTGGAAACACCATATATTTT,CASSFQGPGGNTIYF
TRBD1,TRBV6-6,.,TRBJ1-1,TGTGCCAGCAAACAGGGGGTCACTGAAGCTTTCTTT,CASKQGVTEAFF
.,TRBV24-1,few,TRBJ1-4,TGTGCCACCAGTGACTCCGGACGGCTTAATGAAAAACTGTTTTTT,CATSDSGRLNEKLFF
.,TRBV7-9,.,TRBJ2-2,TGTGCCAGCAGCTTAGCCGGGGGCGACACCGGGGAGCTGTTTTTT,CASSLAGGDTGELFF
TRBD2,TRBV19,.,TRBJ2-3,TGTGCCAGTGAGCAGGGCGGGGGGGCTTCAGATACGCAGTATTTT,CASEQGGGASDTQYF
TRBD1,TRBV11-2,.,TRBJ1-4,TGTGCCAGCAGCTTAGATTCTCCAGGGGGCCGAGCTAATGAAAAACTGTTTTTT,CASSLDSPGGRANEKLFF
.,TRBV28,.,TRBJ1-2,TGTGCCAGCCTCTCGGGCCAGGACTATGGCTACACCTTC,CASLSGQDYGYTF
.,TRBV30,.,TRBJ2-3,TGTGCCTGGGGACTGAGCACAGATACGCAGTATTTT,CAWGLSTDTQYF